A single TCR beta chain is shown here with its context. Its antigen remains undetermined. Within one base of it there is no much larger clone, and no base qualities were kept. The protocol used for the library was the immunoSEQ multiplex PCR assay. Held by TCRdb, this immuneACCESS table contains in-frame sequences only and omits some clones. Under half of the omission traces to an unresolved V gene where checked; the cause of the rest is unknown. Across this sample there are 30,000 to 45,000 clones, with roughly 84% seen only once. The ten largest clonotypes hold around 1.7% of the sample. The sample belongs to a study of Siglec-9 on CD8 T cells in melanoma (dated by TCRdb to between 2018 and 2020). Broadly, across the study: The study investigated Siglec-9 expression on CD8+ T cells and the role of Siglec-9 in regulating T cells in the melanoma tumor microenvironment.

The study at large found these results: Siglec-9 was reported to mark and regulate an effector memory CD8+ T-cell subset that appeared to accumulate within melanoma tumors.

Reading the germline V gene gives CDR1 MGHRA and CDR2 YSYEKL. The junction shows trimming of 0 bases on V and 7 bases on J, and the gene matches do not reach 11 bases of it. The CDR3 numbers 16 residues from cysteine through phenylalanine. Only the CDR3 DNA stays, 48 bases, in frame from base 1. The rearrangement joined TRBV4-1 to TRBJ2-5; 7 bases in between match TRBD1. This receptor was identified in a human donor in good health. The sample comprised Siglec-9- CD8+ T cells sorted from blood. The sample's cell subset or site label, decoded: CD8 T cells lacking Siglec-9. The sequence in DNA is TGCGCCAGCAGCCAAGATCCCGGCCAGGGGGTGAGGACCCAGTACTTC. Translation gives CASSQDPGQGVRTQYF.